Below, 19 T cell receptor beta chains from the same sample are listed, as sequenced in a study of blood T cell repertoires in COVID-19. TCRdb's copy holds only in-frame clones and misses some; the assay was immunoSEQ multiplex PCR. Here the sample spans 150,000 or so clones, more than 65% being singletons. Sequences were obtained from PBMCs or T cells enriched from blood (not recorded which). The receptor set was obtained from a man in his fifties who had recovered from COVID-19.

The table lists this clone with many counts. The chain joins TRBV27 to TRBJ1-6; D possibly corresponds to TRBD1 (5 bases). Germline CDR1 is MNHEY and CDR2 is SMNVEV (reference sequence). Trimming took 2 bases from V and 7 from J, leaving 15 bases between them. The CDR3 has 16 amino acids. The CDR3 DNA reads TGTGCCAGCAGTTTAGTTTCTGGAGGGGCCAATTCACCCCTCCACTTT. Its translation is CASSLVSGGANSPLHF.

The chain carries TRBV7-9 and TRBJ1-3; possible D gene TRBD1, 5 bases. This CDR3 has 16 amino acids. V was shortened by 5 bases and J by 2 bases, with 16 bases between the two germline ends. Germline assignment: CDR1 SEHNR and CDR2 FQNEAQ (reference sequence). CDR3 DNA: TGTGCCAGCAGCCCCCGGGGGGTACGGACTGGAAACACCATATATTTT. It is translated as CASSPRGVRTGNTIYF.

The V call is TRBV5-6, the J call TRBJ2-5; 10 nucleotides match TRBD1. CDR3 size: 15 residues. From germline, CDR1 is SGHDT and CDR2 YYEEEE. V was pared by 3 bases and J by 3 bases, with 5 bases of the junction left unmatched. CDR3 sequence: CASSWAGTGEETQYF. For the CDR3, the DNA is TGTGCCAGCAGCTGGGCCGGGACAGGGGAAGAGACCCAGTACTTC.

The chain uses TRBV2 and TRBJ1-2, with 7 bases aligning to TRBD1. In germline, CDR1 is SNHLY, CDR2 FYNNEI. J gave up 0 bases and V 7 bases, and 14 bases lay outside the gene matches. The length of the CDR3 is 17 residues. The CDR3 sequence: CASTKRQATGANYGYTF. The DNA for the CDR3 is TGTGCCAGCACCAAACGACAGGCAACAGGGGCTAACTATGGCTACACCTTC.

This clone appeared a single time. In DNA form, the CDR3 reads TGTGCCAGCCGCCCGGGAGACGGTTCACCCCTCCACTTT. Its translation is CASRPGDGSPLHF. The rearrangement links TRBV6-5 to TRBJ1-6; D remains ambiguous. Germline V gives CDR1 MNHEY, CDR2 SVGAGI. The CDR3 consists of 13 residues. Trimming removed 8 bases at V and 9 bases at J, with 14 bases between.

V usage is TRBV5-4 and J usage is TRBJ2-7; D is possibly TRBD2 (6 bases). This CDR3 region has 16 residues. CDR1 is SGHNT, CDR2 YYREEE, per germline (reference sequence). The V and J ends lost 4 bases and 1 base respectively, with 18 bases between them. CDR3 sequence (DNA): TGTGCCAGCAGCCCCCCCGGGATAGCGGCTTCCTACGAGCAGTACTTC. Translation gives CASSPPGIAASYEQYF.

The rearrangement uses TRBV6-6 and TRBJ2-1, with 8 bases matching TRBD2. V gave up 8 bases and J gave up 3 bases; unmatched junction bases: 9. The CDR3 length is 15 residues. The germline V gene encodes CDR1 MNHNY and CDR2 SVGAGI (reference sequence). The CDR3: CASRVSSGGYNEQFF. In DNA form, the CDR3 reads TGTGCCAGCCGTGTAAGCAGCGGGGGCTACAATGAGCAGTTCTTC.

The chain is built from TRBV29-1 and TRBJ2-2, with D perhaps matching TRBD1 (6 bases). The germline CDR1 and CDR2 sequences are SQVTM and ANQGSEA. The ends were cut back, 6 bases at V and 5 bases at J, with 16 bases in the middle. The CDR3 totals 14 residues. As DNA, the CDR3 is TGCAGCGTCGGTACAGGGTTTCAGACCGGGGAGCTGTTTTTT. Protein sequence: CSVGTGFQTGELFF.

The rearrangement links TRBV19 to TRBJ2-5, with 7 nucleotides matching TRBD1. With 1 base clipped from V and 5 bases from J, the junction kept 10 bases outside the gene matches. Germline V CDR1 and CDR2: LNHDA, SQIVND (reference sequence). The CDR3 contains 16 residues. The CDR3 sequence is CASSIAQPGQRETQYF. In DNA form, the CDR3 reads TGTGCCAGTAGTATAGCGCAGCCGGGACAGAGGGAGACCCAGTACTTC.

The V call is TRBV3-1 (or the pseudogene TRBV3-2), the J call TRBJ1-1, with 8 positions matching TRBD1. Germline V CDR1 and CDR2: LGHDT, YNNKEL (reference sequence). V trimming: 7 bases; J trimming: 4 bases; junction bases outside the gene matches: 5. This CDR3 region has 13 residues. The CDR3 sequence is CASNQGASTEAFF. The CDR3 DNA reads as TGTGCCAGCAACCAGGGGGCAAGCACTGAAGCTTTCTTT.

The rearrangement links TRBV5-1 to TRBJ2-2; tentative D call: TRBD1 (7 bases). CDR3 length equals 12 residues. Trimming stripped 7 bases from V and 6 bases from J, with 10 bases between. Germline V gene sequence: CDR1 SGHRS, CDR2 YFSETQ. The CDR3 region is CASQGGAGELFF. In nucleotides, the CDR3 is TGCGCCAGCCAGGGGGGCGCCGGGGAGCTGTTTTTT.

The chain carries TRBV4-2 and TRBJ1-3; 9 bases align to TRBD1. Unmatched junction bases numbered 7, after V lost 3 bases and J lost 4 bases. The CDR3 consists of 16 residues. Germline V gene lookup returns CDR1 LGHNA and CDR2 YNFKEQ. CDR3 DNA sequence: TGTGCCAGCAGCCAGATACAGGGGGCGGAAGGAAACACCATATATTTT. Translated: CASSQIQGAEGNTIYF.

The chain employs TRBV14 and TRBJ2-3, with 8 bases aligning to TRBD2. CDR1 SGHDN and CDR2 FVKESK come from the germline V gene. The CDR3 totals 18 residues. J lost 2 bases, V lost 0 bases, and 10 bases had no gene match. CDR3 residues: CASSQDSALAVLTDTQYF. CDR3 bases: TGTGCCAGCAGCCAAGATTCGGCACTAGCGGTACTCACAGATACGCAGTATTTT.

The J gene is TRBJ1-4, the V gene TRBV5-1; 7 nucleotides line up with TRBD1. Germline CDR1 SGHRS, CDR2 YFSETQ. The CDR3 extends over 16 amino acids. V lost 3 bases and J lost 0; bases outside the gene matches: 5. The CDR3 DNA reads as TGCGCCAGCAGCTCGGGACAGACAGCAACTAATGAAAAACTGTTTTTT. This gives the protein CASSSGQTATNEKLFF.

The V and J genes are TRBV2 and TRBJ2-2; 8 nucleotides align to TRBD1. Germline V gene lookup returns CDR1 SNHLY and CDR2 FYNNEI. CDR3 size: 14 residues. V gave up 3 bases and J gave up 5 bases; unmatched junction bases: 2. The chain's CDR3 is CASSETGDTGELFF. The CDR3 DNA sequence: TGTGCCAGCAGTGAGACAGGGGATACCGGGGAGCTGTTTTTT. The variable domain in full, with the rest retrieved from reference TRBV2 and TRBJ2-2, is EPEVTQTPSHQVTQMGQEVILRCVPISNHLYFYWYRQILGQKVEFLVSFYNNEISEKSEIFDDQFSVERPDGSNFTLKIRSTKLEDSAMYFCASSETGDTGELFFGEGSRLTVL.

The rearrangement joins TRBV5-6 to TRBJ1-1; 7 nucleotides match TRBD1. With 7 bases clipped from V and 6 bases from J, the junction kept 6 bases outside the gene matches. The CDR3 covers 12 residues. Germline CDR1 and CDR2: SGHDT and YYEEEE. The chain's CDR3 is CASDDRVAEAFF. DNA of the CDR3: TGTGCCAGCGACGACAGGGTCGCTGAAGCTTTCTTT.

This rearrangement joins TRBV7-3 to TRBJ2-1; 14 positions agree with TRBD2. Germline CDR1 SGHTA, CDR2 FQGTGA. The V and J ends lost 1 base and 7 bases, in that order; junction bases with no gene match: 9. The CDR3 is 18 residues long. CDR3 sequence (DNA): TGTGCCAGCAGCTTAATGGTCGGACTAGCGGGGGGCAGGAATGAGCAGTTCTTC. Residues: CASSLMVGLAGGRNEQFF.

V is TRBV6-5 and J is TRBJ2-1; TRBD1 might be the D (6 bases). The CDR3 runs to 13 residues. V lost 6 bases and J lost 7, with 13 bases in between. The germline V gene encodes CDR1 MNHEY and CDR2 SVGAGI. The CDR3 spells CASSSVRGNEQFF. The CDR3 DNA is TGTGCCAGCAGCTCAGTAAGGGGGAATGAGCAGTTCTTC.

This clone was observed a few times. This sequence joins TRBV7-9 and TRBJ2-7; perhaps TRBD1 as D (5 bases). Germline-derived CDR1 and CDR2 are SEHNR and FQNEAQ (reference sequence). The CDR3 has 13 residues. V lost 4 bases, J lost 0 bases, and 7 bases lay in between. CDR3: CASSSGFSYEQYF. In DNA, the CDR3 is TGTGCCAGCAGCTCAGGGTTCTCCTACGAGCAGTACTTC.